Each of the 17 T cell receptor beta chains below was sequenced from the same sample in a study of neurological immune-mediated disorders. Each CDR3 protein gets one entry after TCRdb re-called the 5' RACE reads with MiXCR. This repertoire shows some 79,000 distinct CDR3 sequences, over 12% found once; its top ten account for around 6.8%. The source material was PBMCs. The receptors come from a woman aged 45-60 years in good health.

This clonotype occurred once. A much larger clonotype is one base distant, so this may be a read error. J is TRBJ1-1 and V is TRBV20-1; tentative D call: TRBD1 (5 bases). Germline V gene data show CDR1 as DFQATT and CDR2 as SNEGSKA (reference sequence). V was pared by 1 base and J by 6 bases, with 9 bases between. This CDR3 has 12 amino acids. CDR3 DNA sequence: TGCAGTGCTAGAGCCAGGGAGGCTGAAGCTTTCTTT. This sequence encodes CSARAREAEAFF.

This clonotype was found many times. The chain links TRBV5-1 to TRBJ1-6; 8 positions match TRBD1. J gave up 7 bases and V 5 bases, and 8 bases lay outside the gene matches. This CDR3 spans 15 amino acids. Per germline, CDR1 SGHRS and CDR2 YFSETQ. The CDR3 spells CASRGSGGLNSPLHF. CDR3 in DNA: TGCGCCAGCAGAGGTTCAGGGGGCCTCAATTCACCCCTCCACTTT.

This clonotype was counted many times. This chain uses TRBV5-1 with TRBJ1-5, with D hard to call. This CDR3 contains 14 residues. Germline V lookup: CDR1 SGHRS, CDR2 YFSETQ. V gave up 4 bases and J gave up 3 bases, with 11 bases separating them. The CDR3 is CASSPDVDNQPQHF. DNA of the CDR3: TGCGCCAGCAGCCCTGACGTTGACAATCAGCCCCAGCATTTT.

This clonotype was observed many times. This sequence joins TRBV5-1 and TRBJ2-1, with D maybe TRBD2 (5 bases). Germline CDR1 reads SGHRS; CDR2 reads YFSETQ. V was pared by 0 bases and J by 1 base, with 8 bases between. CDR3 size: 15 residues. DNA of the CDR3: TGCGCCAGCAGCTTGGGGGAGCTGTCCTACAATGAGCAGTTCTTC. Translation gives CASSLGELSYNEQFF.

This clonotype was detected many times. This chain connects TRBV6-5 to TRBJ2-3; no reliable D call. Germline assignment: CDR1 MNHEY and CDR2 SVGAGI. V was cut by 5 bases and J by 7 bases, with 13 bases left in between. The CDR3 loop spans 13 amino acids. The CDR3, as DNA: TGTGCCAGCAGTCGGGCGGTGGAGAATACGCAGTATTTT. Its translation: CASSRAVENTQYF.

The chain combines TRBV7-2 with TRBJ2-3, with unresolved D. V was pared by 5 bases and J by 2 bases, with 8 bases between. In germline, CDR1 is SGHTA, CDR2 FQGNSA. The CDR3 is 13 residues long. CDR3 DNA sequence: TGTGCCAGCAGCCTAGAGGCCACAGATACGCAGTATTTT. Protein product: CASSLEATDTQYF.

This clonotype was picked up many times. The chain is built from TRBV7-8 and TRBJ2-2, with TRBD2 as a possible D gene (6 bases). CDR3 length equals 15 residues. Germline-derived CDR1 and CDR2 are SGHVS and FQNEAQ. The ends were cut back, 0 bases at V and 5 bases at J, with 10 bases in the middle. The CDR3 region has the DNA TGTGCCAGCAGCTTAGCGGGAGGAGGAACCGGGGAGCTGTTTTTT. Residues: CASSLAGGGTGELFF.

This clonotype was counted at least ten times. V and J are TRBV5-1 and TRBJ1-1, with 8 bases identical to TRBD1. V gave up 6 bases and J gave up 5 bases; unmatched junction bases: 9. The CDR3 sequence is 14 residues long. Germline V gives CDR1 SGHRS, CDR2 YFSETQ. The DNA of the CDR3 is TGCGCCAGCAAGGGGCAGGGGGCGAGAACTGAAGCTTTCTTT. Translating gives CASKGQGARTEAFF.

This clonotype was detected many times. This chain uses TRBV5-1 with TRBJ2-1; 7 bases match TRBD1. Germline trimming cut 2 bases from V and 4 bases from J; bases unmatched to any gene: 6. Germline V lookup: CDR1 SGHRS, CDR2 YFSETQ. This CDR3 is 15 amino acids long. CDR3 coding DNA: TGCGCCAGCAGCTTTACAGGGGATAGTTACAATGAGCAGTTCTTC. It yields the protein CASSFTGDSYNEQFF.

In its sample, this clonotype was seen many times. This chain uses TRBV5-1 with TRBJ2-5, with TRBD1 matching 9 bases. Germline V lookup: CDR1 SGHRS, CDR2 YFSETQ. This CDR3 has 15 amino acids. V shed 0 bases and J 4 bases; nucleotides not matched to a gene: 4. CDR3 nucleotides: TGCGCCAGCAGCTTGGAGGGGACAGGGCTAGAGACCCAGTACTTC. Translated, it gives CASSLEGTGLETQYF.

This clonotype occurred many times. This chain connects TRBV10-3 to TRBJ2-1, with TRBD2 matching 11 bases. The CDR3 has 17 residues. V was pared by 6 bases and J by 4 bases, with 11 bases of the junction left unmatched. Per the germline V gene, CDR1 is ENHRY and CDR2 is SYGVKD. CDR3 loop: CAISYSGTSGIYNEQFF. The CDR3 nucleotides read TGTGCCATCAGCTATTCTGGGACTAGCGGCATATACAATGAGCAGTTCTTC.

The rearrangement joins TRBV5-1 to TRBJ2-1; TRBD1 aligns across 7 bases. The CDR3 spans 14 residues. The V gene's germline CDR1 is SGHRS and CDR2 YFSETQ. The ends lost 6 bases at V and 9 bases at J; junction bases unmatched: 12. The CDR3, as DNA: TGCGCCAGCATGCGAGGGGGCGAGTCCGGTGAGCAGTTCTTC. Its translation is CASMRGGESGEQFF.

This clonotype was recorded at least ten times. The chain employs TRBV10-3 and TRBJ2-1, with TRBD1 identical over 7 bases. The V gene end was trimmed by 4 bases and the J gene end by 8 bases; junction bases not matched to a gene: 5. Germline V gene lookup returns CDR1 ENHRY and CDR2 SYGVKD. The CDR3 is 13 amino acids. This CDR3 reads CAISAQGIDEQFF. The CDR3 coding sequence is TGTGCCATCAGTGCACAGGGGATCGATGAGCAGTTCTTC.

The sample holds many counts of this clonotype. This chain connects TRBV6-5 to TRBJ1-1, with unresolved D. CDR1 is MNHEY, CDR2 SVGAGI, per germline. The ends were cut back, 0 bases at V and 0 bases at J, with 5 bases in the middle. The CDR3 spans 14 residues. The CDR3 reads CASSYSSLNTEAFF. The DNA for the CDR3 is TGTGCCAGCAGTTACTCGAGTCTGAACACTGAAGCTTTCTTT.

This clonotype appeared many times. The DNA for the CDR3 is TGCAGTGCTCGACAGGGATTTGGCAATCAGCCCCAGCATTTT. Translated: CSARQGFGNQPQHF. The chain carries TRBV20-1 and TRBJ1-5; 7 bases agree with TRBD1. From germline, CDR1 is DFQATT and CDR2 SNEGSKA (reference sequence). The CDR3 is made up of 14 amino acids. Unmatched junction bases numbered 6, after V lost 5 bases and J lost 2 bases.

This clonotype was recorded many times. The chain is built from TRBV9 and TRBJ2-5, with D possibly being TRBD1 or TRBD2 (5 bases each). The germline V gene encodes CDR1 SGDLS and CDR2 YYNGEE. The V and J ends lost 7 bases and 4 bases respectively, with 5 bases between them. This CDR3 region has 10 residues. The CDR3 region has the DNA TGTGCCAGCGGGGGAGAGACCCAGTACTTC. This codes for CASGGETQYF.

This clonotype was seen many times. J is TRBJ2-2 and V is TRBV7-3, with a possible D match to TRBD2 (5 bases). This CDR3 has 15 residues. V was cut by 1 base and J by 6 bases, with 12 bases left in between. CDR1 is SGHTA and CDR2 is FQGTGA in the germline V gene. CDR3 nucleotides: TGTGCCAGCAGCTTAATGATGGCTAGCCCCGGGGAGCTGTTTTTT. The encoded protein is CASSLMMASPGELFF.